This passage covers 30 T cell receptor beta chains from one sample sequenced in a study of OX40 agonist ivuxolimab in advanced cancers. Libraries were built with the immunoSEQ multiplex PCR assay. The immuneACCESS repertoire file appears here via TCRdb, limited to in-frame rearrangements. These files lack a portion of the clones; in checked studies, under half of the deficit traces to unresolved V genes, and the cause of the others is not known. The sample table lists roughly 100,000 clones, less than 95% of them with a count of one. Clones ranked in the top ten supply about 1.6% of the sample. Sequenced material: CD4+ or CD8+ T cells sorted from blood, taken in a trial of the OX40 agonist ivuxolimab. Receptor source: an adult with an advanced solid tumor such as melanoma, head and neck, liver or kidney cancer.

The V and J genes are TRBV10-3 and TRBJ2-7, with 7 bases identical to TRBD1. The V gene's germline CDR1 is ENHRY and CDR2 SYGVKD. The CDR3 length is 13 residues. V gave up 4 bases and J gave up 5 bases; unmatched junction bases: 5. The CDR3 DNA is TGTGCCATCAGTGTAAGGGGGCCCAACGAGCAGTACTTC. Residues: CAISVRGPNEQYF.

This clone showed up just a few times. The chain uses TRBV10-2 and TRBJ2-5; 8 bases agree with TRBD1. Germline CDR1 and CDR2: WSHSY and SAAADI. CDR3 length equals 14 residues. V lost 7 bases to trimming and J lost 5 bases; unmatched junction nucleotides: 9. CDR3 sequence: CASTGQGVWETQYF. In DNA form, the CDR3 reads TGCGCCAGCACAGGACAGGGAGTGTGGGAGACCCAGTACTTC.

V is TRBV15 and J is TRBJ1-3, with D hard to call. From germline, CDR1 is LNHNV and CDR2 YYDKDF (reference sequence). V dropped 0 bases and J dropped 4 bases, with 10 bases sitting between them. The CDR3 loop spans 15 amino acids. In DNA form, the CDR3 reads TGTGCCACCAGCAGAGATCGATCGGACGGAAACACCATATATTTT. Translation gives CATSRDRSDGNTIYF.

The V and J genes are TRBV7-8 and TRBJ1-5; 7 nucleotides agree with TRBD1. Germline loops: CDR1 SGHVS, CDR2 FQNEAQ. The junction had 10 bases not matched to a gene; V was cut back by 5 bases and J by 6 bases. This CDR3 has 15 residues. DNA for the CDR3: TGTGCCAGCAGCCCCGACAGGGTCGGGGGTCAGCCCCAGCATTTT. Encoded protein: CASSPDRVGGQPQHF. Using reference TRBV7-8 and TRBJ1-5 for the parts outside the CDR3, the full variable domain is GAGVSQSPRYKVAKRGQDVALRCDPISGHVSLFWYQQALGQGPEFLTYFQNEAQLDKSGLPSDRFFAERPEGSVSTLKIQRTQQEDSAVYLCASSPDRVGGQPQHFGDGTRLSIL.

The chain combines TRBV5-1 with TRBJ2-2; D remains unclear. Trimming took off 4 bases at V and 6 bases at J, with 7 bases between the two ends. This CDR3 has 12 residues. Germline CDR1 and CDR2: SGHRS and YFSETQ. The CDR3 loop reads CASSLGSGELFF. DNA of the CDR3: TGCGCCAGCAGCCTTGGGTCCGGGGAGCTGTTTTTT.

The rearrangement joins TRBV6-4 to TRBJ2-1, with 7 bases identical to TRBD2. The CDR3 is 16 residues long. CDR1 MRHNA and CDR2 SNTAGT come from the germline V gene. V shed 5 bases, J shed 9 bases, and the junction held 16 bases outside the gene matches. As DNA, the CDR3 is TGTGCCAGCAGTAATTTTGCAGGGCTAGCGGTGGTTGAGCAGTTCTTC. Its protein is CASSNFAGLAVVEQFF.

CDR3 sequence (DNA): TGCGCCAGCAGCACGGATTTCCCAGTGAACACTGAAGCTTTCTTT. Its protein product is CASSTDFPVNTEAFF. This rearrangement joins TRBV5-1 to TRBJ1-1; D unresolved. Trimming removed 4 bases at V and 0 bases at J, with 13 bases between. Germline CDR1 is SGHRS and CDR2 is YFSETQ. The CDR3 is made up of 15 amino acids.

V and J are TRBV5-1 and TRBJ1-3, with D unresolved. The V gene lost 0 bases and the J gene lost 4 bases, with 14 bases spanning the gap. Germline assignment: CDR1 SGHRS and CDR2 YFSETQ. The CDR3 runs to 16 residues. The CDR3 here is CASSLAGPPRGNTIYF. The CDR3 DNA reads TGCGCCAGCAGCTTGGCCGGGCCGCCGCGAGGAAACACCATATATTTT.

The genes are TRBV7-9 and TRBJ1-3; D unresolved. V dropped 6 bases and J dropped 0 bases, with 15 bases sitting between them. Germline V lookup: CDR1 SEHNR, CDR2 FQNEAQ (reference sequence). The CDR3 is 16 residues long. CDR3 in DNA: TGTGCCAGCAGTCTCAGTGTGCCGTACTCTGGAAACACCATATATTTT. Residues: CASSLSVPYSGNTIYF.

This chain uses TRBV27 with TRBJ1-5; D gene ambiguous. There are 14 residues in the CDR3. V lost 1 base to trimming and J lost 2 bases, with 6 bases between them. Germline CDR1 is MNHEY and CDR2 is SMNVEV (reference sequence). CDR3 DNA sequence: TGTGCCAGCAGTTTATTGGGAGGCAATCAGCCCCAGCATTTT. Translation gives CASSLLGGNQPQHF.

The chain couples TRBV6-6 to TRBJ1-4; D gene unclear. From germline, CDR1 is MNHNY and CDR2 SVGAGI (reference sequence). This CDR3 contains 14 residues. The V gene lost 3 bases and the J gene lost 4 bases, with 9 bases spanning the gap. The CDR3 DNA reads TGTGCCAGCAGTTATTCGGGGAATAATGAAAAACTGTTTTTT. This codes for CASSYSGNNEKLFF.

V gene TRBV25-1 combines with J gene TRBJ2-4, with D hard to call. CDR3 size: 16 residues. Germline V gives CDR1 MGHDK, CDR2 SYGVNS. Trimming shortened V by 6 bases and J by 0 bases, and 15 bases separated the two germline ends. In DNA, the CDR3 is TGTGCCAGCAGGGGCCTCTCGGCTCTAGCCAAAAACATTCAGTACTTC. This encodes CASRGLSALAKNIQYF.

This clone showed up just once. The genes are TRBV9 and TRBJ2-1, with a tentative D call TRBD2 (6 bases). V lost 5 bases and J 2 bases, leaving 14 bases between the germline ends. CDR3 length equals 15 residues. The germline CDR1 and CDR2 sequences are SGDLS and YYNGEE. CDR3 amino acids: CASSGLAAAYNEQFF. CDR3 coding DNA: TGTGCCAGCAGTGGATTAGCGGCCGCCTACAATGAGCAGTTCTTC.

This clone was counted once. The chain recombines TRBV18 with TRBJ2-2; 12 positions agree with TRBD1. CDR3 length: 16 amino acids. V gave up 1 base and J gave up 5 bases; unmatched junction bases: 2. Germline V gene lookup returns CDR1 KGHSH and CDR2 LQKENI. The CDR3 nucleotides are TGTGCCAGCTCACCACGGGGACAGGGGGCGACCGGGGAGCTGTTTTTT. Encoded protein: CASSPRGQGATGELFF.

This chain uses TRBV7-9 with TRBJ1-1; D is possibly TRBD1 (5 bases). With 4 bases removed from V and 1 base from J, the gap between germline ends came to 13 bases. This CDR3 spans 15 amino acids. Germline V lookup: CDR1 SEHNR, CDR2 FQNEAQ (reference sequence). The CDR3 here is CASSWGTATNTEAFF. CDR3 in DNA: TGTGCCAGCAGCTGGGGGACGGCTACGAACACTGAAGCTTTCTTT.

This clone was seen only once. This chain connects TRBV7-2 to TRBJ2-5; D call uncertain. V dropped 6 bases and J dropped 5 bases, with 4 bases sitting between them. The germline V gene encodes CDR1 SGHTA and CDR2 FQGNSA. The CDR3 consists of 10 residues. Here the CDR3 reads CASSGETQYF. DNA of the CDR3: TGTGCCAGCAGTGGCGAGACCCAGTACTTC. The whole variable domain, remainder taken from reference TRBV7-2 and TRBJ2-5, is GAGVSQSPSNKVTEKGKDVELRCDPISGHTALYWYRQSLGQGLEFLIYFQGNSAPDKSGLPSDRFSAERTGGSVSTLTIQRTQQEDSAVYLCASSGETQYFGPGTRLLVL.

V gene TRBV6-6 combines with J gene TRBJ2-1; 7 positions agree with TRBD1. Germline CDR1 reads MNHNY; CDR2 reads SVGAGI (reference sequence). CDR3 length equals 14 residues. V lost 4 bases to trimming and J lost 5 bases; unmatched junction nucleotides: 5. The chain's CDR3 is CASSSSDRDNEQFF. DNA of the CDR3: TGTGCCAGCAGTTCCTCCGACAGGGACAATGAGCAGTTCTTC.

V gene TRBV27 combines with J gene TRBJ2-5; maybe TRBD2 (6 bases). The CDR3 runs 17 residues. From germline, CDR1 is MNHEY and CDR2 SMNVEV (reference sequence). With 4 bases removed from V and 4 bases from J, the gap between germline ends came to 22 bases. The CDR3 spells CASSWWEWWEAPETQYF. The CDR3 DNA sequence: TGTGCCAGCAGTTGGTGGGAATGGTGGGAGGCCCCAGAGACCCAGTACTTC.

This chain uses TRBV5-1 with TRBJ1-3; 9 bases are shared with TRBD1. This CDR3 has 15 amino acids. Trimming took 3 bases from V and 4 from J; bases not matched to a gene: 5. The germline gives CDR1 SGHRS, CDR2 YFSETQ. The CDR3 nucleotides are TGCGCCAGCAGCTGGGGGACAGGGATGGGAAACACCATATATTTT. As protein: CASSWGTGMGNTIYF.

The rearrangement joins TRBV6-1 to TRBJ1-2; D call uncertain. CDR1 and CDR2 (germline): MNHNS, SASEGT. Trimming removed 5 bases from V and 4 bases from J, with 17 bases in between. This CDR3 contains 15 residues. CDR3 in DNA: TGTGCCAGCAGTTCTAACTCCGGGAACTTCTATGGCTACACCTTC. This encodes CASSSNSGNFYGYTF.

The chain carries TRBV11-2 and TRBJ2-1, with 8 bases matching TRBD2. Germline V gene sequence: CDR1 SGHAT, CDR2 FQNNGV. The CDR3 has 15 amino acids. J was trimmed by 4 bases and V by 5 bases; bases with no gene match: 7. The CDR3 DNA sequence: TGTGCCAGCAGCACTCGACTAGCGAAATACAATGAGCAGTTCTTC. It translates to CASSTRLAKYNEQFF.

DNA of the CDR3: TGTGCCAGCAGCTGGGACAGGGCGGATAATTCACCCCTCCACTTT. It translates to CASSWDRADNSPLHF. This chain connects TRBV7-2 to TRBJ1-6, with 9 bases fitting TRBD1. Germline CDR1 reads SGHTA; CDR2 reads FQGNSA. Germline trimming cut 4 bases from V and 5 bases from J; bases unmatched to any gene: 3. CDR3 size: 15 residues.

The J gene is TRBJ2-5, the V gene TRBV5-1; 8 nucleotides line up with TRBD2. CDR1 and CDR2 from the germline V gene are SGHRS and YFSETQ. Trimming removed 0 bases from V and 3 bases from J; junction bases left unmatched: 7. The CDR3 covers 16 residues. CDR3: CASSLAWSSGKETQYF. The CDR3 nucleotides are TGCGCCAGCAGCTTGGCCTGGAGTAGCGGGAAAGAGACCCAGTACTTC.

The CDR3 region is CASSGGLDYGYTF. The CDR3 DNA is TGTGCCAGCAGTGGGGGATTGGACTATGGCTACACCTTC. V gene TRBV5-6 combines with J gene TRBJ1-2, with D possibly being TRBD1 (5 bases). The CDR3 sequence is 13 residues long. Germline values: CDR1 SGHDT, CDR2 YYEEEE. Between the trimmed V and J ends, which lost 5 bases and 3 bases, there was a span of 11 bases.

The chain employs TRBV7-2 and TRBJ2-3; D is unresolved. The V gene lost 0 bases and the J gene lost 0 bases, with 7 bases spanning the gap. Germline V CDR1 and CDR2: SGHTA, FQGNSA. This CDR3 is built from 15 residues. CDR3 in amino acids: CASSLARISTDTQYF. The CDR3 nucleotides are TGTGCCAGCAGCTTAGCGCGGATCAGCACAGATACGCAGTATTTT.

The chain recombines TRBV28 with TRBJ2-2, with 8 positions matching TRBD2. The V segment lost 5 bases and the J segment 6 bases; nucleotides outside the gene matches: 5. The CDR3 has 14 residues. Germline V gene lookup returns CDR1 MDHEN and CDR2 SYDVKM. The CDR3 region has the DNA TGTGCCAGCAGTGGAGCGGGAGTTGCCGGGGAGCTGTTTTTT. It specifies CASSGAGVAGELFF.

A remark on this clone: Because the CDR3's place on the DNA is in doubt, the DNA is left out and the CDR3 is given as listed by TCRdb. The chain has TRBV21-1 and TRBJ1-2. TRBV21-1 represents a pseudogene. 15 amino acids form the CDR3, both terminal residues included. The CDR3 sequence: CASRRVGGGNYGYTF.

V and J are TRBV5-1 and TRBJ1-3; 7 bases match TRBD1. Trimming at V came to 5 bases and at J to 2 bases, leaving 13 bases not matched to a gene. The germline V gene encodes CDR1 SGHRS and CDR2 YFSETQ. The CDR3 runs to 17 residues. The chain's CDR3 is CASRPEGAASTGNTIYF. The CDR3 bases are TGCGCCAGCAGGCCTGAGGGGGCCGCATCCACTGGAAACACCATATATTTT.

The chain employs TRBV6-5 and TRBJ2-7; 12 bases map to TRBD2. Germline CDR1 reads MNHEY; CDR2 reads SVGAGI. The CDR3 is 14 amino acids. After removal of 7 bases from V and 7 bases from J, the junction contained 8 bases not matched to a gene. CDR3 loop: CASTLTSGSKEQYF. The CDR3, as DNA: TGTGCCAGCACCCTGACTAGCGGGAGCAAAGAGCAGTACTTC.

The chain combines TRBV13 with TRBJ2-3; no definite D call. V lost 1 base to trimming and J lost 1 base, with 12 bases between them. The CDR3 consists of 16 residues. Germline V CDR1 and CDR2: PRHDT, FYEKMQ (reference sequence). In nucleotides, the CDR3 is TGTGCCAGCAGCTTAGCCGCCGGTGGGGGCACAGATACGCAGTATTTT. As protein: CASSLAAGGGTDTQYF.